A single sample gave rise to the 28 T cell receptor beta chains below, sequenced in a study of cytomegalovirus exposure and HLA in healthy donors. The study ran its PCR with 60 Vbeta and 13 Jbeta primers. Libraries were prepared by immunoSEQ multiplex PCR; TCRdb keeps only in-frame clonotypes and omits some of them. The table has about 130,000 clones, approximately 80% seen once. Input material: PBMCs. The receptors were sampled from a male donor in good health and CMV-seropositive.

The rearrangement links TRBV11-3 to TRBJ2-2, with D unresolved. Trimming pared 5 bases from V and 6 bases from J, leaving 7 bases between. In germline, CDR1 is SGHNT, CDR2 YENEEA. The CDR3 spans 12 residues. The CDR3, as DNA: TGTGCCAGCAGCCCCCGGGCCGGGGAGCTGTTTTTT. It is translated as CASSPRAGELFF.

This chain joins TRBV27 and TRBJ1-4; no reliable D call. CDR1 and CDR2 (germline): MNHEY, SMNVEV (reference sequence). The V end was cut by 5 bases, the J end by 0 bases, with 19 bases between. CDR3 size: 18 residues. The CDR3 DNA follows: TGTGCCAGCAGTAATTCGTCGGGTTTTTGGGCAACTAATGAAAAACTGTTTTTT. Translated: CASSNSSGFWATNEKLFF.

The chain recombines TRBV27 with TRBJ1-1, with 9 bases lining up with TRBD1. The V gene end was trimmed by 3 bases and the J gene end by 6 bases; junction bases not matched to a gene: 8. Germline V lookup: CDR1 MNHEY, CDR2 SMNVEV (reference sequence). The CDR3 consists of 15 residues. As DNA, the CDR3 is TGTGCCAGCAGTTTTGGCGACAGGGGGTTATCTGAAGCTTTCTTT. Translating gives CASSFGDRGLSEAFF.

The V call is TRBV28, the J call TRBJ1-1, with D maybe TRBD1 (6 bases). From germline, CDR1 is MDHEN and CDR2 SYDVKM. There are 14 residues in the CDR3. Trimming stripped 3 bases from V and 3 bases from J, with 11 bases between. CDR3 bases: TGTGCCAGCAGTTTCTGGGCAGGGGACACTGAAGCTTTCTTT. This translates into CASSFWAGDTEAFF.

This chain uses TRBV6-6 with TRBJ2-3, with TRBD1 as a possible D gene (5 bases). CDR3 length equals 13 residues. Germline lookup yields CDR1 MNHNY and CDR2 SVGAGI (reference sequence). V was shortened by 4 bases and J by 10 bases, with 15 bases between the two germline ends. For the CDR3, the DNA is TGTGCCAGCAGTTCACAACAGGATTGGGCGCAGTATTTT. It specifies CASSSQQDWAQYF.

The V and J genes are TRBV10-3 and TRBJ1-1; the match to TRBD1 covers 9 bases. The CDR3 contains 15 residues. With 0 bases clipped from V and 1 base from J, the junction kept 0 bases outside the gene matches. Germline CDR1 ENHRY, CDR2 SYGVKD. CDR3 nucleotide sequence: TGTGCCATCAGTGAGTCGGGACAGGGGAACACTGAAGCTTTCTTT. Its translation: CAISESGQGNTEAFF.

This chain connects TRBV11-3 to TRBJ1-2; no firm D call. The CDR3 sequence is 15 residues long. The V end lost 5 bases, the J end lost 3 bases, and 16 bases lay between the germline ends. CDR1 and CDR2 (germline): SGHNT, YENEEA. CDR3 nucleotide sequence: TGTGCCAGCAGCCTAGGACCCCCTGAGGACTATGGCTACACCTTC. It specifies CASSLGPPEDYGYTF. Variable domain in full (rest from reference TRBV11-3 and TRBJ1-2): EAGVVQSPRYKIIEKKQPVAFWCNPISGHNTLYWYLQNLGQGPELLIRYENEEAVDDSQLPKDRFSAERLKGVDSTLKIQPAELGDSAVYLCASSLGPPEDYGYTFGSGTRLTVV.

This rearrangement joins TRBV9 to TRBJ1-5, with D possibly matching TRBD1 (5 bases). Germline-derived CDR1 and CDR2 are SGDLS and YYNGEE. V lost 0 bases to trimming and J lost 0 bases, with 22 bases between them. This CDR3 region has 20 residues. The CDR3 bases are TGTGCCAGCAGCGTAGCTCGTCGGGTAGACAGTCCTTATAGCAATCAGCCCCAGCATTTT. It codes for CASSVARRVDSPYSNQPQHF.

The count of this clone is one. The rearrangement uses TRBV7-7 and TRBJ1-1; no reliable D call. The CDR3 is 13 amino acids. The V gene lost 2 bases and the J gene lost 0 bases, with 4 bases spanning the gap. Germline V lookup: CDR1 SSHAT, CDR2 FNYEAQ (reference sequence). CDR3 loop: CASSLQMNTEAFF. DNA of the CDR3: TGTGCCAGCAGCTTACAGATGAACACTGAAGCTTTCTTT.

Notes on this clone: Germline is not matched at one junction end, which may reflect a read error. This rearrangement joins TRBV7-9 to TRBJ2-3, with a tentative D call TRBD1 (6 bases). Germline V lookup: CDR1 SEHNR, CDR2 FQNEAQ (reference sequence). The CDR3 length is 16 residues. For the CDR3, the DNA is TGTTCCAGCAGCCGATGGACAGATCTCCGCACAGATACGCAGTATTTT. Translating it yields CSSSRWTDLRTDTQYF.

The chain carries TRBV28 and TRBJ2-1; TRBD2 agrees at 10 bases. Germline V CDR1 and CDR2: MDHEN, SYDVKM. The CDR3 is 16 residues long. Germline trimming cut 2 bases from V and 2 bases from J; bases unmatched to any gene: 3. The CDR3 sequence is CASSLPSGGTYNEQFF. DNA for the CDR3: TGTGCCAGCAGTTTACCTAGCGGGGGTACCTACAATGAGCAGTTCTTC.

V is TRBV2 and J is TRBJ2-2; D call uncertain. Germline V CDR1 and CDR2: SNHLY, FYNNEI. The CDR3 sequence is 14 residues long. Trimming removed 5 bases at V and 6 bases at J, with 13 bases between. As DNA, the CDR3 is TGTGCCAGCAGTCTGGCAGAATCGTCCGGGGAGCTGTTTTTT. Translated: CASSLAESSGELFF.

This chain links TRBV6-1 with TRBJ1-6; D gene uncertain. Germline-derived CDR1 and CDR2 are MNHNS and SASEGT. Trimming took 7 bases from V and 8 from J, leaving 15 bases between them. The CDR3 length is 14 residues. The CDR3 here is CASNKLELDSPLHF. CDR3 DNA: TGTGCCAGCAATAAATTAGAATTAGATTCACCCCTCCACTTT.

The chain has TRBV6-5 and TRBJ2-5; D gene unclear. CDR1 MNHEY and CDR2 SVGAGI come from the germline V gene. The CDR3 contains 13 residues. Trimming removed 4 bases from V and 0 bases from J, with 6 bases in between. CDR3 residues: CASSFQYQETQYF. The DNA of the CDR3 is TGTGCCAGCAGTTTCCAGTACCAAGAGACCCAGTACTTC.

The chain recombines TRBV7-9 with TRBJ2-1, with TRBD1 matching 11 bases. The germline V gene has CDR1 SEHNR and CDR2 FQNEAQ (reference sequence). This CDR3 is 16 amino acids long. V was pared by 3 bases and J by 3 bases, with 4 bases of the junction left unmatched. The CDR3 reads CASSFTGTGGYNEQFF. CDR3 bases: TGTGCCAGCAGCTTTACCGGGACAGGGGGCTACAATGAGCAGTTCTTC.

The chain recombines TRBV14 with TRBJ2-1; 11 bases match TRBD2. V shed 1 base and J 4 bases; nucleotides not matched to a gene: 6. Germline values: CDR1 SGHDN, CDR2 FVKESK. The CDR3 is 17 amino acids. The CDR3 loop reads CASSQGGSGGGYNEQFF. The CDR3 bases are TGTGCCAGCAGCCAAGGTGGTAGCGGGGGGGGATACAATGAGCAGTTCTTC.

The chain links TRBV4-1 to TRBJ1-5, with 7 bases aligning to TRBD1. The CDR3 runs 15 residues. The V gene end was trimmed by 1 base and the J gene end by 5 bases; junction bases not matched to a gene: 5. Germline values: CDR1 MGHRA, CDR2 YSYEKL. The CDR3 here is CASSQGGTVDQPQHF. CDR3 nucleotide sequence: TGCGCCAGCAGCCAAGGGGGGACAGTTGATCAGCCCCAGCATTTT.

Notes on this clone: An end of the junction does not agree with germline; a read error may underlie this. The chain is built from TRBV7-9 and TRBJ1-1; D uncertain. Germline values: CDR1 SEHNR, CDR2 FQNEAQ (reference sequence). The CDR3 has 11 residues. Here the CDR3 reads CSSSRSNEAFF. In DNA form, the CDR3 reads TGTTCCAGCAGCCGCTCTAATGAAGCTTTCTTT.

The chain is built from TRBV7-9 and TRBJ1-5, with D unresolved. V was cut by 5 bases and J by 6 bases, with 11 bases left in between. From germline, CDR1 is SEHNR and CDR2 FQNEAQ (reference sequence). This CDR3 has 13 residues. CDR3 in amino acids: CASSQDITQPQHF. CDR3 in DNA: TGTGCCAGCAGCCAAGACATCACTCAGCCCCAGCATTTT.

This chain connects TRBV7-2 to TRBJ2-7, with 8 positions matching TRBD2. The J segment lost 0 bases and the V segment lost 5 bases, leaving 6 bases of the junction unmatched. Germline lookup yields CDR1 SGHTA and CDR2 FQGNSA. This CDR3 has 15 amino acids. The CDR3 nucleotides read TGTGCCAGCAGCCAGACGAGCGGGAGCTCCTACGAGCAGTACTTC. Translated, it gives CASSQTSGSSYEQYF.

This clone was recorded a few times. CDR3 sequence (DNA): TGTGCCAGCAGAGGCCCTCTAGTGGAGGAGCAGTACTTC. This translates into CASRGPLVEEQYF. The chain has TRBV25-1 and TRBJ2-7; D is ambiguous. Deletions cut 6 bases from V and 7 bases from J, with 16 bases between. The germline V gene has CDR1 MGHDK and CDR2 SYGVNS. The CDR3 is 13 amino acids.

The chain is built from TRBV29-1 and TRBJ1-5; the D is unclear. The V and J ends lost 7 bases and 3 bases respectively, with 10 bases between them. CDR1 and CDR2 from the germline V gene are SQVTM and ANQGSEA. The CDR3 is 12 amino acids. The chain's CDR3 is CSARSNNQPQHF. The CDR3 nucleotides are TGCAGCGCGAGGTCTAACAATCAGCCCCAGCATTTT.

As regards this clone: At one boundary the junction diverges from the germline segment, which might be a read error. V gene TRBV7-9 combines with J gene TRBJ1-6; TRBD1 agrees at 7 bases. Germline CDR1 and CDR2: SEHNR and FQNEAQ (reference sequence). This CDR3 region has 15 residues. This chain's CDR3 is CSSSAMGQRNSPLHF. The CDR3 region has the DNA TGTTCCAGCAGCGCCATGGGACAGAGAAATTCACCCCTCCACTTT.

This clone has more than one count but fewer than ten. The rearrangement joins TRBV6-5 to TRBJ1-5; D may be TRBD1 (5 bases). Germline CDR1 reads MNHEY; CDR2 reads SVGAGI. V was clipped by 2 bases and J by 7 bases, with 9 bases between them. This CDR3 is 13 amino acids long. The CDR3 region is CASSYVTGQPQHF. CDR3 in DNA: TGTGCCAGCAGTTACGTTACAGGACAGCCCCAGCATTTT.

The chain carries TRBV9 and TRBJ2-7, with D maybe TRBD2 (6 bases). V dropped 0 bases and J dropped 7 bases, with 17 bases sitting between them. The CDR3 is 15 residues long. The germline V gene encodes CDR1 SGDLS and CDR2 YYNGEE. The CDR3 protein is CASSVAPGDWAEQYF. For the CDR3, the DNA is TGTGCCAGCAGCGTAGCTCCCGGGGACTGGGCAGAGCAGTACTTC.

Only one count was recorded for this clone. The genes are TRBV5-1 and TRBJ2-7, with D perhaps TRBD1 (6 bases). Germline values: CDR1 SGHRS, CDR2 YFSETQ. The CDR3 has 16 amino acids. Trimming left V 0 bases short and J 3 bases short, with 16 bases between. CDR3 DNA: TGCGCCAGCAGCTTGGGACAGGCCTACAGCAGCTACGAGCAGTACTTC. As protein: CASSLGQAYSSYEQYF.

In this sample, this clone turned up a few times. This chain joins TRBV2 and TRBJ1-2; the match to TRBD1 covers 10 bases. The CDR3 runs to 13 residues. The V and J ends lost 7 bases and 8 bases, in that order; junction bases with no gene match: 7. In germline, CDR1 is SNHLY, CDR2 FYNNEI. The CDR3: CASTQDRGSGYTF. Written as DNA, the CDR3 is TGTGCCAGCACTCAGGACAGGGGGAGCGGCTACACCTTC.

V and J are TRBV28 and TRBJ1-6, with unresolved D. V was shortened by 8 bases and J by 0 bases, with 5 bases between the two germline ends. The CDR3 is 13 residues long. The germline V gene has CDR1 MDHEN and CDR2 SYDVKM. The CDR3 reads CASVSSYNSPLHF. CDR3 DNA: TGTGCCAGCGTGAGCTCCTATAATTCACCCCTCCACTTT.